The clone carrying this T cell receptor beta chain was seen just once. This entry belongs to a study of control samples from healthy donors and cancer patients. Data came from immunoSEQ multiplex PCR; TCRdb stores just in-frame clones and leaves some out. The sample carries about 80,000 clones, roughly 88% recorded once. From germline, CDR1 is MNHEY and CDR2 SVGAGI. This CDR3 is 15 amino acids long. With 5 bases removed from V and 9 bases from J, the gap between germline ends came to 20 bases. This rearrangement joins TRBV6-5 to TRBJ1-5; D is possibly TRBD1 (5 bases). Sequencing used blood. This clonotype was sampled from a woman aged 45-65 years in good health. The CDR3 DNA sequence: TGTGCCAGCAGTCCCTGGGACGACCTGAGGGGGCCCCAGCATTTT. The encoded protein is CASSPWDDLRGPQHF.